The T cell receptor (beta chain) under discussion was sequenced for a study of T-cell reconstitution after alpha-beta-depleted transplantation in children. TCRbeta library construction was performed incorporating unique molecular identifiers. TCRdb passed the PCR reads through MiXCR, listing each CDR3 protein once. The data show approximately 630,000 distinct CDR3 sequences, with over 10% seen just once and 0.65% to 0.9% held by the top ten. This clonotype was picked up many times. The source was PBMCs, collected before TCRalphabeta/CD19-depleted stem cell transplant. This clonotype was obtained from a girl aged 2 to 9 with congenital amegakaryocytic thrombocytopenia, due to receive a stem cell transplant.

This chain's CDR3 is CASSLGLGRNYEQYF. DNA for the CDR3: TGCGCCAGCAGCTTGGGACTAGGAAGGAACTACGAGCAGTACTTC. V and J are TRBV5-1 and TRBJ2-7; a weak D match, TRBD2 (6 bases). This CDR3 comprises 15 residues. Trimming stripped 0 bases from V and 3 bases from J, with 13 bases between. Germline V gives CDR1 SGHRS, CDR2 YFSETQ.